This TCR beta chain was recovered during a study of control samples from healthy donors and cancer patients (TCRdb year 2020). A note on this clone: Its antigen has not been determined. Base qualities are not at hand, and no much larger clone is one base apart.

Libraries were constructed by the immunoSEQ multiplex PCR assay. Held by TCRdb, this immuneACCESS table contains in-frame sequences only and omits some clones. Under half of the omission traces to an unresolved V gene where checked; the cause of the rest is unknown. Present in this sample are 150,000 or so clones, 93% of which were seen just once. The ten biggest clones cover 5.8% of the sample. Clipping removes 0 bases from V and 10 bases from J, with 5 as the unmatched junction base count. CDR1 and CDR2 (SGHVS, FNYEAQ) derive from the germline V gene. Its CDR3 holds 16 amino acids, cysteine through phenylalanine. Only the CDR3 region is kept as DNA, spanning 48 bases read in frame from base 1.

The clonotype originates from a man between 18 and 29 years old in good health. The specimen was blood. This chain is built from TRBV7-6 and TRBJ2-1; 14 bases in the middle match TRBD2. Read as DNA, the sequence is TGTGCCAGCAGCTTAGCCGGACTAGCGGGGGGTTACGAGCAGTTCTTC. Translated, this is CASSLAGLAGGYEQFF.